The 21 T cell receptor beta chains below were found in one sample sequenced in a study of CXCR3-negative and CXCR3-positive naive CD8 T cells. General observations from the study: CXCR3-positive naive cells had TRB CDR3s that were more hydrophobic than CXCR3-negative naive cells had.

TRB cDNA was prepared as libraries by UMI-labeled 5' RACE. TCRdb re-called the 5' RACE reads, yielding one record per CDR3 amino acid sequence without DNA. Its listing shows about 120,000 distinct CDR3 sequences. The antigens these receptors bind are not known. The sequencing sample was made of naive CXCR3+ CD8+ T cells from blood. Subset described: CD45RO-CCR7+CD27+CD95- naive CD8+ T cells expressing CXCR3 (TNR3+). The receptors were sampled from a human donor in good health. Some clones in this sample may be carry-over from other donors' samples.

The CDR3 is CASTPPGSYEQYF. The rearrangement joins TRBV12-3 or TRBV12-4 to TRBJ2-7; TCRdb's D call of TRBD2 is untestable without DNA. This CDR3 region has 13 residues.

V and J are TRBV7-2 and TRBJ1-5; TCRdb calls TRBD1, which cannot be checked without DNA. The CDR3 loop spans 18 amino acids. CDR1 is SGHTA, CDR2 FQGNSA, per germline. The CDR3 sequence: CASSLGPRKTGVNQPQHF.

This chain uses TRBV4-2 with TRBJ2-7; the D call from TCRdb, TRBD1, cannot be confirmed without DNA. CDR1 is LGHNA and CDR2 is YNFKEQ in the germline V gene. The CDR3 runs to 14 residues. CDR3: CASSQSPDSYEQYF.

V is TRBV15 and J is TRBJ1-2; the D gene TCRdb calls, TRBD1, cannot be checked with no DNA. There are 17 residues in the CDR3. From germline, CDR1 is LNHNV and CDR2 YYDKDF (reference sequence). The CDR3 protein is CATSRDGTGMVRYGYTF.

The CDR3 reads CASSPSRGQGGFTQYF. V is TRBV7-9 and J is TRBJ2-3; TCRdb outputs TRBD1, but without DNA this stays unchecked. From germline, CDR1 is SEHNR and CDR2 FQNEAQ (reference sequence). CDR3 length equals 16 residues.

The V gene is TRBV3-1, the J gene TRBJ2-2. The germline V gene encodes CDR1 LGHDT and CDR2 YNNKEL (reference sequence). The CDR3 loop spans 13 amino acids. The CDR3 sequence: CASSQDWAGELFF.

The chain combines TRBV4-3 with TRBJ1-5; absent DNA, TCRdb's TRBD1 call cannot be checked. The CDR3 contains 15 residues. The germline V gene encodes CDR1 LGHNA and CDR2 YSLEER. The CDR3 reads CASSPDRGGNQPQHF.

This chain links TRBV29-1 with TRBJ2-3; TCRdb outputs TRBD2, but without DNA this stays unchecked. The CDR3 runs to 15 residues. Looked up from germline, CDR1 is SQVTM and CDR2 is ANQGSEA. CDR3 region: CSVVSSGRAPDTQYF.

The gene calls are TRBV6-6 and TRBJ2-2; with no DNA, the TCRdb D assignment of TRBD1 cannot be verified. The CDR3 extends over 14 amino acids. Germline assignment: CDR1 MNHNY and CDR2 SVGAGI (reference sequence). CDR3 in amino acids: CASGTGLGTGELFF.

This chain connects TRBV7-9 to TRBJ2-7; there is no DNA to check the TCRdb D call of TRBD1. This CDR3 has 16 amino acids. Germline V gives CDR1 SEHNR, CDR2 FQNEAQ (reference sequence). This chain's CDR3 is CASSLEAAGTNDEQYF.

The genes are TRBV15 and TRBJ2-4; as DNA is missing, the TRBD1 call by TCRdb cannot be tested. Germline-derived CDR1 and CDR2 are LNHNV and YYDKDF (reference sequence). This CDR3 has 17 residues. CDR3: CATSTDSRGDPKNIQYF.

The chain is built from TRBV5-1 and TRBJ2-2; checking the TCRdb D call of TRBD1 is not possible without DNA. Germline V gives CDR1 SGHRS, CDR2 YFSETQ. This CDR3 region has 15 residues. The CDR3 region is CASSLKQGNTGELFF.

The rearrangement joins TRBV27 to TRBJ2-1. The CDR3 is 14 residues long. Germline-derived CDR1 and CDR2 are MNHEY and SMNVEV (reference sequence). This CDR3 is CASSLDGSYNKQFF.

V gene TRBV5-6 combines with J gene TRBJ2-7. This CDR3 is built from 13 residues. From germline, CDR1 is SGHDT and CDR2 YYEEEE. The CDR3 loop reads CASSLDRAYEQYF.

V is TRBV19 and J is TRBJ1-5; TCRdb calls TRBD1, which cannot be checked without DNA. The CDR3 consists of 17 residues. Germline CDR1 is LNHDA and CDR2 is SQIVND (reference sequence). The CDR3 region is CASSIGTAGLGNQPQHF.

This chain joins TRBV29-1 and TRBJ2-3; checking the TCRdb D call of TRBD1 is not possible without DNA. The CDR3 runs to 13 residues. Germline values: CDR1 SQVTM, CDR2 ANQGSEA. The CDR3 sequence: CSVHGGRTDTQYF.

The chain links TRBV7-2 to TRBJ2-7; TCRdb returns TRBD1, unconfirmable since there is no DNA. CDR3 length equals 15 residues. Germline lookup yields CDR1 SGHTA and CDR2 FQGNSA. CDR3 amino acids: CASSPSAAGGYEQYF.

The chain has TRBV7-8 and TRBJ2-4; the D call of TRBD1 rests on TCRdb alone, since no DNA is present to check it. The germline gives CDR1 SGHVS, CDR2 FQNEAQ. The CDR3 totals 14 residues. The chain's CDR3 is CASSSWDSKNIQYF.

The CDR3 is CASTQENIQYF. This chain links TRBV19 with TRBJ2-4. Looked up from germline, CDR1 is LNHDA and CDR2 is SQIVND (reference sequence). This CDR3 is built from 11 residues. Full variable domain (missing parts from reference TRBV19 and TRBJ2-4): DGGITQSPKYLFRKEGQNVTLSCEQNLNHDAMYWYRQDPGQGLRLIYYSQIVNDFQKGDIAEGYSVSREKKESFPLTVTSAQKNPTAFYLCASTQENIQYFGAGTRLSVL.

The J gene is TRBJ2-5, the V gene TRBV7-9; TCRdb proposes TRBD1, but this gene call is untestable without DNA. This CDR3 comprises 15 residues. Germline V gene lookup returns CDR1 SEHNR and CDR2 FQNEAQ (reference sequence). Here the CDR3 reads CASSPPVGGAETQYF.

This chain links TRBV5-4 with TRBJ2-1; checking the TCRdb D call of TRBD2 is not possible without DNA. The germline V gene encodes CDR1 SGHNT and CDR2 YYREEE (reference sequence). The length of the CDR3 is 15 residues. The CDR3 loop is CASSSTGLVPNEQFF.